The clone carrying this T cell receptor beta chain was seen a few times. The target antigen is unknown. V shed 7 bases and J shed 3 bases, with 10 bases lying between them. This CDR3 comprises 12 residues. The V gene's germline CDR1 is MNHNY and CDR2 SVGAGI (reference sequence). Tagging with unique molecular identifiers was a feature of the TCR beta cDNA libraries. T cells numbering about 0.85 to 11 million yielded cDNA molecules that totaled about 500,000. A single record per CDR3 protein comes from TCRdb applying MiXCR to the PCR reads. The sample has hundreds of thousands of distinct CDR3 sequences; about 40% are singletons. These data belong to a study of post-analysis software for immune sequencing data. Study-level points and caveats: In patients, TRBV5-6, TRBV5-1 and TRBV20-1 belonged to several TRBV segments found more frequently than in controls.

Source material: blood. The V gene is TRBV6-6, the J gene TRBJ2-7, with D perhaps matching TRBD2 (5 bases). The clonotype was recovered from a girl between 10 and 17 years old with multiple sclerosis. CDR3 region: CASISGNYEQYF. In nucleotides, the CDR3 is TGTGCCAGCATCAGCGGTAACTACGAGCAGTACTTC.